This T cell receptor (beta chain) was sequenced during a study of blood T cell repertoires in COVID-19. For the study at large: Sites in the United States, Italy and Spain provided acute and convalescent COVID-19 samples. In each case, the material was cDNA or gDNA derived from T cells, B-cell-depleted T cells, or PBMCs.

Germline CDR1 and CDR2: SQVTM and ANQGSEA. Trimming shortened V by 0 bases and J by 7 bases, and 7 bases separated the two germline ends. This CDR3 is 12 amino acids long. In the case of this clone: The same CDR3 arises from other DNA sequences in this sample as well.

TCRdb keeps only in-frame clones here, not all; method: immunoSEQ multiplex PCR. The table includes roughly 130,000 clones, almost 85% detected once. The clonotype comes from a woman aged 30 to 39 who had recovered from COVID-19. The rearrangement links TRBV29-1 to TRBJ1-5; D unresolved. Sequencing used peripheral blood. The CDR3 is CSVEDGGQPQHF. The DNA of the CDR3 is TGCAGCGTTGAAGATGGAGGGCAGCCCCAGCATTTT.